This record covers a single T cell receptor (beta chain). Amplification used 60 Vbeta primers and 13 Jbeta primers. Clones were sequenced by immunoSEQ multiplex PCR, and TCRdb holds only the in-frame ones, with some missing. Of fewer than 150,000 clones in the sample, around 79% were seen once. This specimen comes from a study of cytomegalovirus exposure and HLA in healthy donors. Study at large: An analysis done earlier identified fewer than 140 million unique TCR beta sequences from about 179 million T cells.

Germline assignment: CDR1 SGHRS and CDR2 YFSETQ. This CDR3 region has 14 residues. The ends lost 0 bases at V and 7 bases at J; junction bases unmatched: 4. The sequencing input was PBMCs. V and J are TRBV5-1 and TRBJ1-2; the match to TRBD1 covers 9 bases. This TCR was sampled from a male donor in good health and CMV-seronegative. The CDR3 bases are TGCGCCAGCAGCTTGGAACAGGGGGCTGTTGGCTACACCTTC. It specifies CASSLEQGAVGYTF.